This entry lists 21 T cell receptor beta chains sequenced from one sample in a study of human T cells and chemical hapten exposure. As for time point: patch test 1, 2 weeks after DPC sensitization. As for treatment: therapeutic diphenylcyclopropenone sensitization with weekly scalp DPC. From the RACE reads, TCRdb called clonotypes with MiXCR, one entry per CDR3 protein. The sample gives more than 100,000 distinct CDR3 sequences, roughly 13% of which show up once; approximately 0.92% is in the top ten. The sample consisted of whole blood, taken in connection with sensitization to the hapten diphenylcyclopropenone (DPC). The origin of the receptors is a young man with alopecia areata. Some clones in this sample may be carry-over from other donors' samples.

Only a few counts were recorded for this clonotype. The V gene is TRBV5-1, the J gene TRBJ2-1; either TRBD1 or TRBD2 may supply D (5 bases each). Germline assignment: CDR1 SGHRS and CDR2 YFSETQ. This CDR3 is 14 amino acids long. V was trimmed by 2 bases and J by 7 bases, leaving 13 bases between them. This CDR3 is CASSFMGWGNEQFF. The CDR3 nucleotides are TGCGCCAGCAGCTTTATGGGTTGGGGGAATGAGCAGTTCTTC.

This clonotype has only a few counts. V is TRBV24-1 and J is TRBJ2-3, with TRBD1 matching 8 bases. J was trimmed by 2 bases and V by 3 bases; bases with no gene match: 9. The CDR3 is 17 residues long. Germline V gene sequence: CDR1 KGHDR, CDR2 SFDVKD. CDR3 in DNA: TGTGCCACCAGTGATGGTGGGGTGGACAGGGTCACAGATACGCAGTATTTT. Translating gives CATSDGGVDRVTDTQYF.

The chain couples TRBV3-1 to TRBJ1-6; D is ambiguous. Germline-derived CDR1 and CDR2 are LGHDT and YNNKEL (reference sequence). The ends were cut back, 0 bases at V and 10 bases at J, with 7 bases in the middle. The CDR3 spans 13 residues. CDR3 in DNA: TGTGCCAGCAGCCAAGATCAAGGCTCACCCCTCCACTTT. It translates to CASSQDQGSPLHF.

This clonotype appeared a few times. J is TRBJ1-2 and V is TRBV4-3, with TRBD1 matching over 7 bases. V trimming: 0 bases; J trimming: 4 bases; junction bases outside the gene matches: 2. There are 14 residues in the CDR3. Germline CDR1 and CDR2: LGHNA and YSLEER. CDR3 nucleotide sequence: TGCGCCAGCAGCCAAGAAGGGGGCTCCTATGGCTACACCTTC. Translating gives CASSQEGGSYGYTF.

This clonotype was counted between two and nine times. The V and J genes are TRBV6-5 and TRBJ2-1; no clear D gene. CDR3 length: 14 residues. Trimming shortened V by 5 bases and J by 5 bases, and 13 bases separated the two germline ends. Per germline, CDR1 MNHEY and CDR2 SVGAGI. The CDR3 loop reads CASSRTHGNNEQFF. In nucleotides, the CDR3 is TGTGCCAGCAGTCGGACGCACGGAAACAATGAGCAGTTCTTC.

V usage is TRBV7-9 and J usage is TRBJ1-5; D uncertain. Trimming left V 7 bases short and J 1 base short, with 8 bases between. The CDR3 length is 13 residues. The germline V gene encodes CDR1 SEHNR and CDR2 FQNEAQ (reference sequence). The CDR3 DNA is TGTGCCAGCACCTTGGGCAGCAATCAGCCCCAGCATTTT. Its protein is CASTLGSNQPQHF.

The genes are TRBV6-4 and TRBJ2-3; D is unclear. Germline loops: CDR1 MRHNA, CDR2 SNTAGT. The CDR3 sequence is 14 residues long. Trimming pared 4 bases from V and 0 bases from J, leaving 8 bases between. CDR3 sequence: CASSARASTDTQYF. The CDR3 coding sequence is TGTGCCAGCAGTGCCCGGGCCAGCACAGATACGCAGTATTTT.

The chain has TRBV5-6 and TRBJ2-4; D unclear. V gave up 2 bases and J gave up 9 bases, with 9 bases separating them. The length of the CDR3 is 12 residues. Germline V gives CDR1 SGHDT, CDR2 YYEEEE. The CDR3 nucleotides read TGTGCCAGCAGCTTAGGGTCGGGCATTCAGTACTTC. Amino acid sequence: CASSLGSGIQYF.

The table lists this clonotype with a few counts. The chain employs TRBV4-3 and TRBJ1-4; 7 bases are a match to TRBD1. The trim removed 1 base at V and 6 bases at J, leaving 11 bases unmatched. CDR1 is LGHNA and CDR2 is YSLEER in the germline V gene. CDR3 size: 17 residues. In DNA, the CDR3 is TGCGCCAGCAGCCAAGTATCCAGGGGGTACGGGGATGAAAAACTGTTTTTT. Translation: CASSQVSRGYGDEKLFF.

V usage is TRBV11-2 and J usage is TRBJ1-5, with D perhaps matching TRBD1 (5 bases). Germline-derived CDR1 and CDR2 are SGHAT and FQNNGV. V was pared by 0 bases and J by 5 bases, with 8 bases between. The CDR3 is 14 amino acids. CDR3 nucleotide sequence: TGTGCCAGCAGCTTAGACAGGGCAGATCAGCCCCAGCATTTT. Its protein product is CASSLDRADQPQHF.

This chain connects TRBV4-1 to TRBJ2-7; 8 nucleotides agree with TRBD1. The CDR3 extends over 14 amino acids. CDR1 is MGHRA and CDR2 is YSYEKL in the germline V gene. The ends lost 4 bases at V and 3 bases at J; junction bases unmatched: 5. In DNA form, the CDR3 reads TGCGCCAGCAGCCTCGGACAGGGAAACTACGAGCAGTACTTC. Its translation is CASSLGQGNYEQYF.

The genes are TRBV20-1 and TRBJ1-1; 8 bases match TRBD1. J lost 4 bases, V lost 6 bases, and 4 bases had no gene match. The CDR3 consists of 12 residues. Germline V CDR1 and CDR2: DFQATT, SNEGSKA (reference sequence). CDR3 nucleotides: TGCAGTGCAACTACAGGGGGCACTGAAGCTTTCTTT. This encodes CSATTGGTEAFF.

J is TRBJ1-1 and V is TRBV13; 8 bases are shared with TRBD1. From germline, CDR1 is PRHDT and CDR2 FYEKMQ (reference sequence). The junction had 14 bases not matched to a gene; V was cut back by 5 bases and J by 0 bases. The CDR3 has 18 residues. In nucleotides, the CDR3 is TGTGCCAGCAGCCGGAGAGGACAGGGCCTCTCGGTGAACACTGAAGCTTTCTTT. Translation: CASSRRGQGLSVNTEAFF.

This clonotype was picked up many times. The chain couples TRBV7-3 to TRBJ2-1; D is unclear. Germline-derived CDR1 and CDR2 are SGHTA and FQGTGA. This CDR3 contains 13 residues. V lost 2 bases to trimming and J lost 8 bases, with 10 bases between them. CDR3 DNA: TGTGCCAGCAGCTTACGGAGTGTGGATGAGCAGTTCTTC. Amino acid sequence: CASSLRSVDEQFF.

This clonotype was seen a few times. This chain links TRBV11-1 with TRBJ1-1; weak D call: TRBD1 (5 bases). The CDR3 is 16 residues long. The germline CDR1 and CDR2 sequences are SGHAT and FQDESV (reference sequence). Trimming left V 5 bases short and J 4 bases short, with 20 bases between. The CDR3 sequence: CASSPRSTAAATEAFF. The CDR3 nucleotides read TGTGCCAGCAGCCCCCGTTCGACAGCGGCGGCCACTGAAGCTTTCTTT.

There are a few counts of this clonotype. The chain employs TRBV10-1 and TRBJ1-4; D not certain. The CDR3 contains 14 residues. V was shortened by 6 bases and J by 7 bases, with 15 bases between the two germline ends. The germline V gene encodes CDR1 WNHNN and CDR2 SYGVQD (reference sequence). CDR3 protein: CASSLGRVGEKLFF. CDR3 sequence (DNA): TGCGCCAGCAGCCTCGGGAGAGTCGGTGAAAAACTGTTTTTT.

This clonotype showed up just a few times. The chain combines TRBV23-1 with TRBJ2-3; D is ambiguous. TRBV23-1 is known as an ORF, though its function is uncertain. The CDR3 totals 13 residues. The V end was cut by 7 bases, the J end by 3 bases, with 11 bases between. This CDR3 is CASMSQSTDTQYF. Here the CDR3 DNA reads TGCGCCAGCATGTCACAGTCGACAGATACGCAGTATTTT.

At least ten counts were recorded for this clonotype. The chain recombines TRBV7-3 with TRBJ2-3, with 9 bases lining up with TRBD2. Looked up from germline, CDR1 is SGHTA and CDR2 is FQGTGA. CDR3 length: 17 amino acids. The J segment lost 0 bases and the V segment lost 5 bases, leaving 9 bases of the junction unmatched. CDR3 region: CASSPTGGGASTDTQYF. CDR3 nucleotides: TGTGCCAGCAGCCCCACGGGCGGGGGGGCTAGCACAGATACGCAGTATTTT.

This clonotype has ten or more counts. The CDR3 loop reads CASSPLAGGLDTQYF. CDR3 DNA sequence: TGTGCCAGCTCACCCCTAGCGGGGGGTTTAGATACGCAGTATTTT. The V and J genes are TRBV18 and TRBJ2-3; TRBD2 matches 11 bases. The germline V gene has CDR1 KGHSH and CDR2 LQKENI. The CDR3 length is 15 residues. Unmatched junction bases numbered 4, after V lost 3 bases and J lost 5 bases.

This clonotype was counted between two and nine times. This rearrangement joins TRBV7-2 to TRBJ1-4, with a weak D call TRBD1 (5 bases). CDR1 is SGHTA, CDR2 FQGNSA, per germline. The CDR3 loop spans 14 amino acids. The V end lost 3 bases, the J end lost 4 bases, and 9 bases lay between the germline ends. The CDR3 region has the DNA TGTGCCAGCAGCTTCAGGGCAGATAATGAAAAACTGTTTTTT. It specifies CASSFRADNEKLFF.

This clonotype was counted only a few times. The rearrangement links TRBV18 to TRBJ2-1, with 12 bases lining up with TRBD2. The V segment lost 8 bases and the J segment 0 bases; nucleotides outside the gene matches: 8. This CDR3 contains 17 residues. The germline CDR1 and CDR2 sequences are KGHSH and LQKENI. The CDR3 sequence is CASPGTSGLSSYNEQFF. The DNA for the CDR3 is TGTGCCAGCCCCGGGACTAGCGGGCTTAGCTCCTACAATGAGCAGTTCTTC.